Presented here are 11 T cell receptor beta chains from one specimen sequenced in a study of beta chain features in type 1 diabetes. Every isolated RNA sample was fully reverse transcribed, so sequencing captured expressed TCRB transcripts. TCRdb's copy holds only in-frame clones and misses some; the assay was immunoSEQ multiplex PCR. The table has 250,000 or so clones, around 68% seen once. The sequenced sample was naive CD4+ T cells from blood. Receptors originate from a man in his thirties or forties in good health.

This clone was counted between two and nine times. The rearrangement uses TRBV6-5 and TRBJ1-1; D is possibly TRBD1 (5 bases). With 0 bases removed from V and 3 bases from J, the gap between germline ends came to 5 bases. The germline CDR1 and CDR2 sequences are MNHEY and SVGAGI. The CDR3 extends over 13 amino acids. The CDR3 DNA sequence: TGTGCCAGCAGTTACTCCAGGGACACTGAAGCTTTCTTT. Its protein product is CASSYSRDTEAFF.

Comment on this clone: The sample contains more than one DNA sequence encoding this CDR3. The V gene is TRBV2, the J gene TRBJ2-1, with D uncertain. The germline V gene has CDR1 SNHLY and CDR2 FYNNEI. V lost 6 bases, J lost 4 bases, and 4 bases lay in between. This CDR3 is 11 amino acids long. The CDR3 loop is CASSPYNEQFF. CDR3 DNA sequence: TGTGCCAGCAGCCCTTACAATGAGCAGTTCTTC.

This clone was counted a few times. The chain couples TRBV7-8 to TRBJ2-5; 10 nucleotides match TRBD2. CDR3 length: 14 amino acids. Germline CDR1 reads SGHVS; CDR2 reads FQNEAQ. The J segment lost 5 bases and the V segment lost 8 bases, leaving 8 bases of the junction unmatched. This CDR3 reads CASGELAGAETQYF. For the CDR3, the DNA is TGTGCCAGCGGGGAGCTAGCGGGAGCTGAGACCCAGTACTTC.

The chain employs TRBV29-1 and TRBJ2-1; D is unclear. V was pared by 2 bases and J by 4 bases, with 9 bases between. CDR1 SQVTM and CDR2 ANQGSEA come from the germline V gene. The CDR3 has 13 amino acids. This CDR3 reads CSVERGAYNEQFF. The CDR3, as DNA: TGCAGCGTTGAACGTGGTGCGTACAATGAGCAGTTCTTC.

V usage is TRBV13 and J usage is TRBJ2-5; D not resolved. Trimming pared 3 bases from V and 0 bases from J, leaving 11 bases between. CDR1 PRHDT and CDR2 FYEKMQ come from the germline V gene (reference sequence). This CDR3 is 15 amino acids long. The CDR3 region is CASSLVGTDQETQYF. In DNA form, the CDR3 reads TGTGCCAGCAGCTTGGTGGGCACTGACCAAGAGACCCAGTACTTC.

This clone was picked up a small number of times. The V gene is TRBV29-1, the J gene TRBJ2-1; maybe TRBD2 (6 bases). Trimming stripped 3 bases from V and 7 bases from J, with 22 bases between. The CDR3 runs 16 residues. Germline V gene lookup returns CDR1 SQVTM and CDR2 ANQGSEA. CDR3 in amino acids: CSVEGTLVGAGNEQFF. The CDR3 bases are TGCAGCGTTGAGGGGACCTTGGTGGGTGCGGGGAATGAGCAGTTCTTC.

A remark on this clone: The same CDR3 arises from other DNA sequences in this sample as well. The chain joins TRBV9 to TRBJ1-2; no reliable D call. CDR1 is SGDLS and CDR2 is YYNGEE in the germline V gene. There are 13 residues in the CDR3. The V and J ends lost 0 bases and 1 base respectively, with 4 bases between them. The CDR3 reads CASSVESNYGYTF. CDR3 in DNA: TGTGCCAGCAGCGTAGAGAGTAACTATGGCTACACCTTC.

The chain employs TRBV5-1 and TRBJ2-3; D call uncertain. Trimming cost V 4 bases and J 2 bases, with 5 bases left between them. Germline V lookup: CDR1 SGHRS, CDR2 YFSETQ. The CDR3 has 12 residues. CDR3 in DNA: TGCGCCAGCAGCCATCCCACAGATACGCAGTATTTT. It is translated as CASSHPTDTQYF.

The chain has TRBV10-3 and TRBJ2-2; D may be TRBD1 (5 bases). CDR3 length: 13 residues. V dropped 9 bases and J dropped 2 bases, with 10 bases sitting between them. Germline V gene sequence: CDR1 ENHRY, CDR2 SYGVKD. CDR3 sequence (DNA): TGTGCCATTCAGGGTGTTAACACCGGGGAGCTGTTTTTT. It specifies CAIQGVNTGELFF.

The chain couples TRBV27 to TRBJ2-1, with D perhaps matching TRBD1 or TRBD2 (5 bases each). The CDR3 has 15 residues. Per germline, CDR1 MNHEY and CDR2 SMNVEV (reference sequence). The germline V and J ends were trimmed by 8 bases and 6 bases, with 20 bases remaining between them. DNA for the CDR3: TGTGCCAGCCGGATCCGGGACCCGGTGGGCAATGAGCAGTTCTTC. Translated: CASRIRDPVGNEQFF.

This clone was detected only a few times. V gene TRBV7-9 combines with J gene TRBJ2-3; TRBD2 agrees at 7 bases. CDR3 size: 16 residues. Looked up from germline, CDR1 is SEHNR and CDR2 is FQNEAQ (reference sequence). V gave up 2 bases and J gave up 0 bases; unmatched junction bases: 5. The CDR3 DNA sequence: TGTGCCAGCAGCTTAAGGGCGGGAGCCAGCACAGATACGCAGTATTTT. Translation: CASSLRAGASTDTQYF. The entire variable domain, with the rest obtained from reference TRBV7-9 and TRBJ2-3, is as follows: DTGVSQNPRHKITKRGQNVTFRCDPISEHNRLYWYRQTLGQGPEFLTYFQNEAQLEKSRLLSDRFSAERPKGSFSTLEIQRTEQGDSAMYLCASSLRAGASTDTQYFGPGTRLTVL.